The 15 T cell receptor beta chains below all came from one sample that was sequenced in a study of blood T cell repertoires in COVID-19. TCRdb keeps only in-frame clones here, not all; method: immunoSEQ multiplex PCR. The sample includes 85,000 to 95,000 clones, 70% to 85% seen only once; the top ten take 7%. Sequencing was performed on peripheral blood. These receptors originate from a man between 65 and 85 years old with acute or convalescent COVID-19.

The CDR3 DNA is TGTGCCAGTAGTATAGATCACCGTTTGGCGGGATATGGCTACACCTTC. Translated: CASSIDHRLAGYGYTF. This chain connects TRBV19 to TRBJ1-2; no definite D call. CDR1 LNHDA and CDR2 SQIVND come from the germline V gene (reference sequence). V lost 0 bases and J lost 5, with 16 bases in between. The CDR3 contains 16 residues.

The chain has TRBV7-2 and TRBJ2-3, with 13 bases aligning to TRBD2. Germline lookup yields CDR1 SGHTA and CDR2 FQGNSA. CDR3 length: 18 residues. After removal of 5 bases from V and 1 base from J, the junction contained 9 bases not matched to a gene. The CDR3 protein is CASSRSLAGGLGTDTQYF. CDR3 DNA: TGTGCCAGCAGCCGTTCACTAGCGGGGGGGCTGGGCACAGATACGCAGTATTTT. The entire variable domain, with the rest obtained from reference TRBV7-2 and TRBJ2-3, is as follows: GAGVSQSPSNKVTEKGKDVELRCDPISGHTALYWYRQSLGQGLEFLIYFQGNSAPDKSGLPSDRFSAERTGGSVSTLTIQRTQQEDSAVYLCASSRSLAGGLGTDTQYFGPGTRLTVL.

This rearrangement joins TRBV3-1 (or the pseudogene TRBV3-2) to TRBJ1-2; tentative D call: TRBD1 (6 bases). V shed 0 bases and J shed 2 bases, with 13 bases lying between them. The CDR3 runs 16 residues. In germline, CDR1 is LGHDT, CDR2 YNNKEL (reference sequence). The CDR3 sequence: CASSQDLGQLNYGYTF. The CDR3 bases are TGTGCCAGCAGCCAAGATTTAGGACAGTTGAACTATGGCTACACCTTC.

The rearrangement uses TRBV2 and TRBJ1-5, with D maybe TRBD1 (6 bases). V lost 3 bases, J lost 8 bases, and 17 bases lay in between. Germline V lookup: CDR1 SNHLY, CDR2 FYNNEI. The CDR3 length is 15 residues. The CDR3 DNA reads TGTGCCAGCAGTGACAGGGGCGTCCCTCAGGAGCCCCAGCATTTT. This gives the protein CASSDRGVPQEPQHF.

This clone showed up just once. V and J are TRBV10-1 and TRBJ1-1; D not resolved. Germline V lookup: CDR1 WNHNN, CDR2 SYGVQD (reference sequence). V shed 9 bases and J shed 10 bases, with 6 bases lying between them. The CDR3 sequence is 8 residues long. The CDR3 loop is CARASAFF. In DNA, the CDR3 is TGCGCCAGGGCTTCAGCTTTCTTT.

This chain links TRBV6-5 with TRBJ2-5; 9 nucleotides line up with TRBD1. This CDR3 has 14 residues. The junction had 6 bases not matched to a gene; V was cut back by 6 bases and J by 4 bases. The germline gives CDR1 MNHEY, CDR2 SVGAGI. CDR3: CASRDRGDTETQYF. The CDR3 DNA is TGTGCCAGCAGAGACAGGGGGGACACAGAGACCCAGTACTTC.

This clone was observed a handful of times. This chain uses TRBV2 with TRBJ1-1, with D perhaps TRBD1 (6 bases). V lost 3 bases, J lost 1 base, and 15 bases lay in between. Germline loops: CDR1 SNHLY, CDR2 FYNNEI. This CDR3 is 16 amino acids long. CDR3 region: CASSDRGADGNTEAFF. The CDR3, as DNA: TGTGCCAGCAGTGATCGGGGGGCGGACGGGAACACTGAAGCTTTCTTT.

This clone was observed a few times. V is TRBV6-1 and J is TRBJ1-1, with 7 positions matching TRBD1. The CDR3 totals 15 residues. Per the germline V gene, CDR1 is MNHNS and CDR2 is SASEGT. V dropped 6 bases and J dropped 1; count of bases not matched to a gene: 8. The DNA of the CDR3 is TGTGCCAGCAGGCCGATTGACAGGGAGAACACTGAAGCTTTCTTT. It specifies CASRPIDRENTEAFF.

The chain has TRBV19 and TRBJ1-1; a possible D gene is TRBD1 (6 bases). V was pared by 2 bases and J by 5 bases, with 12 bases between. The germline gives CDR1 LNHDA, CDR2 SQIVND (reference sequence). There are 14 residues in the CDR3. This chain's CDR3 is CASSIRGGQTEAFF. The CDR3 DNA is TGTGCCAGTAGTATAAGGGGGGGGCAAACTGAAGCTTTCTTT.

The rearrangement uses TRBV6-5 and TRBJ2-4, with a tentative D call TRBD2 (6 bases). Germline V gene data show CDR1 as MNHEY and CDR2 as SVGAGI. CDR3 length: 15 residues. Trimming left V 6 bases short and J 1 base short, with 13 bases between. This CDR3 is CASRTGRSAKNIQYF. CDR3 nucleotides: TGTGCCAGCAGAACGGGGAGGTCGGCCAAAAACATTCAGTACTTC.

V usage is TRBV6-6 and J usage is TRBJ2-2, with 7 nucleotides matching TRBD1. From germline, CDR1 is MNHNY and CDR2 SVGAGI (reference sequence). The CDR3 consists of 14 residues. Trimming removed 6 bases from V and 3 bases from J; junction bases left unmatched: 4. The DNA of the CDR3 is TGTGCCAGCAGACGGACAGGCGACACCGGGGAGCTGTTTTTT. Protein sequence: CASRRTGDTGELFF.

This chain connects TRBV27 to TRBJ1-2; D perhaps matches TRBD1 (5 bases). Deletions cut 11 bases from V and 4 bases from J, with 17 bases between. The CDR3 is 13 residues long. Germline CDR1 is MNHEY and CDR2 is SMNVEV (reference sequence). CDR3 region: CASRLSGAYGYTF. As DNA, the CDR3 is TGTGCCTCGCGGTTAAGCGGGGCCTATGGCTACACCTTC.

This clone was detected only a few times. The chain combines TRBV10-3 with TRBJ1-1, with no clear D. The V gene's germline CDR1 is ENHRY and CDR2 SYGVKD. Trimming shortened V by 7 bases and J by 4 bases, and 13 bases separated the two germline ends. This CDR3 contains 13 residues. CDR3 sequence (DNA): TGTGCCATCAAAGCGGCATCGGGCACTGAAGCTTTCTTT. It is translated as CAIKAASGTEAFF.

J is TRBJ1-4 and V is TRBV5-4; D call uncertain. The V and J ends lost 1 base and 11 bases respectively, with 12 bases between them. Germline V gives CDR1 SGHNT, CDR2 YYREEE (reference sequence). The CDR3 is 13 amino acids. The CDR3 sequence: CASSLTGSGKLFF. CDR3 DNA: TGTGCCAGCAGCTTGACCGGGTCCGGGAAACTGTTTTTT.

This clone occurred once. The chain links TRBV7-3 to TRBJ2-3, with 12 bases fitting TRBD2. Germline V gene lookup returns CDR1 SGHTA and CDR2 FQGTGA. The CDR3 extends over 15 amino acids. Losses at the gene ends were 2 bases for V and 4 bases for J; bases not matched to a gene: 1. CDR3 sequence (DNA): TGTGCCAGCAGCTTACTAGCGGGAGGGCCAGATACGCAGTATTTT. Translated: CASSLLAGGPDTQYF.